The present T cell receptor beta chain was sequenced within a study of shared clonotypes between healthy human individuals. Study-level findings and limits: The donor pool, a small one, limited the genetic and exposure-history diversity represented.

Assay execution proceeded at the deep level. The quantity of DNA used in unsorted PBMC replicate PCRs was 300 ng, corresponding to tens of thousands of T cell genomes. The assay was immunoSEQ multiplex PCR, and TCRdb's table has in-frame clones only and misses some. The sample has about half a million clones; 78% are singletons. Free of recent acute infections or vaccinations, the donors were healthy HIV-negative adults. In the case of this clone: The antigen is not known.

Trimming took 2 bases from V and 4 from J; bases not matched to a gene: 7. The germline gives CDR1 MNHEY, CDR2 SMNVEV (reference sequence). The CDR3 has 19 amino acids. The sequence derives from a woman in her forties in good health. Some clones in this sample may be carry-over from other donors' samples. This chain links TRBV27 with TRBJ2-2, with TRBD2 matching 16 bases. The specimen sequenced was PBMCs. Here the CDR3 reads CASSLIGTSGRVSTGELFF. Here the CDR3 DNA reads TGTGCCAGCAGTTTAATCGGGACTAGCGGGAGGGTTAGCACCGGGGAGCTGTTTTTT.